This TCR beta chain was retrieved from a study of cytomegalovirus exposure and HLA in healthy donors. Findings and caveats of the study: Later findings reportedly placed an Asian-associated ancestry cluster below the approximately 670-donor mean for N-insertions. A few chains linked to CMV were shown in vitro to be specific for CMV antigens. Most observed TCR sequences were rare, whereas some public TCRs were detected in many donors.

Comment on this clone: Its antigen is undetermined.

Looked up from germline, CDR1 is SGHTA and CDR2 is FQGNSA. V shed 1 base and J shed 7 bases, with 13 bases lying between them. The CDR3 contains 14 residues. The PCR used 60 Vbeta and 13 Jbeta primers. Some clones are missing from TCRdb's copy, which holds only in-frame ones; the method was immunoSEQ multiplex PCR. The sample lists 150,000 to 200,000 clones, around 76% occurring once. The sequence derives from a man aged 40-50 years in good health and CMV-seronegative. The chain joins TRBV7-2 to TRBJ1-1; D is uncertain. The material sequenced was PBMCs. CDR3 amino acids: CASSLGWATFEAFF. DNA of the CDR3: TGTGCCAGCAGCTTAGGTTGGGCAACTTTTGAAGCTTTCTTT.